Listed below are T cell receptor beta chains from one sample, sequenced in a study of T cells in Graves' hyperthyroidism and ophthalmopathy. A single record per CDR3 protein comes from TCRdb applying MiXCR to the multiplex PCR reads. Of fewer than 700,000 distinct CDR3 sequences listed, roughly 17% were seen once; the top ten hold roughly 18%. Material for sequencing was blood. These receptor sequences come from a woman younger than 35 with Graves' ophthalmopathy. Both conserved end residues are part of each CDR3. The D gene is left open where the match is weak. A row's size may be missing; if present it is once, few, many or a size class.

TRBV6-5	NA	NA	TRBJ1-1	CASSYLRGENTEAFF	TGTGCCAGCAGTTACCTACGGGGGGAAAACACTGAAGCTTTCTTT
TRBV7-2	many	NA	TRBJ1-2	CASSRGGREAYGYTF	TGTGCCAGCAGCCGAGGGGGGCGGGAAGCCTATGGCTACACCTTC
TRBV5-1	NA	NA	TRBJ2-7	CASSLRGAPYEQYF	TGCGCCAGCAGCTTACGGGGGGCCCCCTACGAGCAGTACTTC
TRBV3-1	many	TRBD2	TRBJ2-5	CASRDLAGGSLETQYF	TGTGCCAGCAGGGATCTAGCGGGGGGCTCGTTGGAGACCCAGTACTTC
TRBV30	few	TRBD2	TRBJ2-1	CAWSSGGGYNEQFF	TGTGCCTGGAGTTCGGGGGGGGGCTACAATGAGCAGTTCTTC
TRBV19	few	NA	TRBJ1-5	CASSTGDGINQPQHF	TGTGCCAGTAGTACCGGGGACGGAATCAATCAGCCCCAGCATTTT
TRBV7-9	NA	NA	TRBJ2-1	CASSSEGGTYNEQFF	TGTGCCAGCAGCTCCGAGGGGGGAACCTACAATGAGCAGTTCTTC
TRBV13	NA	TRBD1	TRBJ2-7	CASSRQGSEQYF	TGTGCCAGCAGCCGACAGGGCTCCGAGCAGTACTTC
TRBV3-1	many	NA	TRBJ2-7	CASRLQGYSYEQYF	TGTGCCAGCAGATTACAGGGATACTCCTACGAGCAGTACTTC
TRBV6-9	NA	TRBD2	TRBJ2-5	CASSYGLAGVSKEETQYF	TGTGCCAGCAGTTACGGTCTAGCGGGAGTAAGCAAAGAAGAGACCCAGTACTTC
TRBV10-3	few	NA	TRBJ1-4	CAISGEGVEKLFF	TGTGCCATCTCGGGGGAGGGAGTTGAAAAACTGTTTTTT
TRBV6-1	many	NA	TRBJ2-7	CASTFDSSTYEQYF	TGTGCCAGCACCTTCGACAGCTCAACCTACGAGCAGTACTTC
TRBV11-2	many	NA	TRBJ2-7	CASSTQSSYEQYF	TGTGCCAGCAGCACCCAGAGCTCCTACGAGCAGTACTTC
TRBV28	NA	TRBD1	TRBJ1-2	CAGKTGTGFDGYTF	TGTGCCGGAAAAACCGGGACAGGGTTCGATGGCTACACCTTC
TRBV6-1	many	NA	TRBJ1-4	CASSVGEANEKLFF	TGTGCCAGCTCGGTTGGCGAAGCCAATGAAAAACTGTTTTTT
TRBV11-2	NA	TRBD2	TRBJ2-5	CASSLGASGGQETQYF	TGTGCCAGCAGCTTAGGCGCTAGCGGGGGCCAAGAGACCCAGTACTTC
TRBV2	many	NA	TRBJ2-5	CASSDGAYLETQYF	TGTGCCAGCAGTGATGGGGCTTACCTGGAGACCCAGTACTTC
TRBV2	many	TRBD1	TRBJ1-1	CASSESRTTGGAFF	TGTGCCAGCAGTGAATCCCGAACGACAGGGGGAGCTTTCTTT
TRBV6-4	many	TRBD2	TRBJ2-1	CASSVGGGAGYNEQFF	TGTGCCAGCAGTGTTGGCGGGGGGGCAGGCTACAATGAGCAGTTCTTC
TRBV10-3	many	NA	TRBJ1-1	CAISENRNTEAFF	TGTGCCATCAGTGAAAACAGGAACACTGAAGCTTTCTTT
TRBV5-6	NA	NA	TRBJ1-1	CASSLEIGLREAFF	TGTGCCAGCAGCTTGGAAATAGGGTTGCGCGAAGCTTTCTTT
TRBV6-1	once	NA	TRBJ2-2	CASVETGELFF	TGTGCCAGCGTGGAGACCGGGGAGCTGTTTTTT
TRBV7-2	many	TRBD1	TRBJ1-1	CASSIDRGLAEAFF	TGTGCCAGCAGCATAGACAGGGGGCTCGCTGAAGCTTTCTTT
TRBV6-2/TRBV6-3	many	TRBD1	TRBJ1-5	CASKWGQGSNQPQHF	TGTGCCAGCAAATGGGGACAGGGGTCAAATCAGCCCCAGCATTTT
TRBV5-8	NA	NA	TRBJ2-1	CASSFGVAGNEQFF	TGTGCCAGCAGCTTCGGGGTGGCCGGCAATGAGCAGTTCTTC